This section outlines one TCR beta chain sequence together with its context. This entry belongs to a study of cytomegalovirus exposure and HLA in healthy donors. This CDR3 is 12 amino acids long. Trimming removed 10 bases at V and 7 bases at J, with 16 bases between. The germline gives CDR1 SGHTA, CDR2 FQGNSA. The primer mix had 60 Vbeta and 13 Jbeta primers. This table comes from immunoSEQ multiplex PCR, and its TCRdb copy is limited to in-frame clones, with some not included. This sample has roughly 71,000 clones, with 78% found just once. The sequencing sample was made of PBMCs. This sequence originates from a girl between 5 and 17 years old in good health and CMV-seropositive. J is TRBJ1-1 and V is TRBV7-2; the D gene is possibly TRBD1 (6 bases). This CDR3 is CAIRTEEYEAFF. The CDR3 region has the DNA TGTGCCATCCGGACAGAGGAGTATGAAGCTTTCTTT. Complete variable domain (other parts from reference TRBV7-2 and TRBJ1-1): GAGVSQSPSNKVTEKGKDVELRCDPISGHTALYWYRQSLGQGLEFLIYFQGNSAPDKSGLPSDRFSAERTGGSVSTLTIQRTQQEDSAVYLCAIRTEEYEAFFGQGTRLTVV.